This TCR beta chain comes out of a study of OX40 agonist ivuxolimab in advanced cancers. Study overall: Dose-escalation patients were diagnosed with hepatocellular carcinoma, melanoma, renal cell cancer or head and neck cancer.

Details on this clone: A junction boundary mismatches the germline segment, possibly from a read error.

Germline V gene data show CDR1 as SSHAT and CDR2 as FNYEAQ (reference sequence). This CDR3 is 15 amino acids long. The data were produced by immunoSEQ multiplex PCR, yet TCRdb's version contains in-frame clones alone and is incomplete. Of about 76,000 clones listed, roughly nine tenths are singletons. Samples were taken at baseline and on day 1 of cycles 4 and 7. The sequence was obtained from an adult with an advanced solid tumor such as melanoma, head and neck, liver or kidney cancer. Sequencing was performed on CD4+ or CD8+ T cells sorted from blood, taken in a trial of the OX40 agonist ivuxolimab. The chain employs TRBV7-7 and TRBJ2-3; D could derive from TRBD1 or TRBD2 (6 bases each). The CDR3 sequence is CASSLDGGSTDTQYF. CDR3 nucleotide sequence: TGTGCTAGCAGCTTAGACGGGGGCTCCACAGATACGCAGTATTTT.